The clone carrying this T cell receptor beta chain was seen many times. What it binds is not known. Amplified TCR beta CDR3 regions came from RNA transcripts. The HTBI set primed first-round TCR CDR3 RT-PCR. TCRdb re-called the multiplex PCR reads through MiXCR, storing one row per CDR3 protein. Of about 360,000 distinct CDR3 sequences listed, about 13% are singletons. This sample was included in a study of T cells in Graves' hyperthyroidism and ophthalmopathy. Study conclusions and caveats: The model predicted ophthalmopathy a median roughly 6.5 months before onset.

Trimming pared 4 bases from V and 4 bases from J, leaving 14 bases between. The CDR3 extends over 14 amino acids. Germline CDR1 and CDR2: DFQATT and SNEGSKA (reference sequence). Researchers barred patients who had uncontrolled infection, other autoimmune disease, pregnancy or lactation. 9 to 10 ml fresh peripheral blood yielded the PBMCs. The sample consisted of blood. V is TRBV20-1 and J is TRBJ1-5; possible D gene TRBD1, 5 bases. The clonotype was recovered from a woman under 30 with Graves' hyperthyroidism. The CDR3 is CSATQGNRNQPQHF. The CDR3 DNA follows: TGCAGTGCTACCCAGGGAAATAGGAATCAGCCCCAGCATTTT.